Listed below are T cell receptor beta chains from one sample, sequenced in a study of CD8 T cell repertoires and HIV-1 epitope variants. Their recognized antigens are unknown. Here immunoSEQ multiplex PCR was the method, and the copy in TCRdb shows in-frame clones only, minus some. The repertoire holds 6,500 to 9,000 clones, 60% to 70% seen once, with 42% in the top ten. The source material was cultured CD8+ T cells derived from PBMCs. These receptors were taken from a male donor with HIV. The CDR3 runs from the conserved cysteine through the conserved F or W. A D gene is named only where the DNA matches it firmly. Not all rows give a size; the values are once, few, many and, for expanded clones, a class.

length	D	size	V	J	CDR3	DNA
14	TRBD2	-	TRBV6-1	TRBJ2-2	CASMGGANTGELFF	TGTGCCAGCATGGGGGGGGCGAACACCGGGGAGCTGTTTTTT
14	-	-	TRBV9	TRBJ2-1	CASSLRESHHEQFF	TGTGCCAGCAGCCTCCGCGAATCCCACCATGAGCAGTTCTTC
14	TRBD1	-	TRBV28	TRBJ1-2	CASSFWAGGYGYTF	TGTGCCAGCAGTTTTTGGGCAGGGGGCTATGGCTACACCTTC
13	-	-	TRBV7-6	TRBJ2-2	CASSLKSSGELFF	TGTGCCAGCAGCTTGAAGAGTTCTGGGGAGCTGTTTTTT
14	-	few	TRBV6-1	TRBJ2-1	CASSPRGSAYEQFF	TGTGCCAGCAGTCCAAGGGGGTCGGCGTATGAGCAGTTCTTC
14	TRBD2	-	TRBV28	TRBJ2-1	CASSFRVAGSEQFF	TGTGCCAGCAGTTTTAGGGTAGCGGGGAGTGAGCAGTTCTTC
12	-	medium-sized	TRBV5-6	TRBJ1-1	CASSLGGGRAFF	TGTGCCAGCAGCTTGGGTGGAGGTAGAGCTTTCTTT
16	TRBD1	-	TRBV5-8	TRBJ1-5	CASSLGTGGRNQPQHF	TGTGCCAGCAGCTTAGGGACAGGGGGTCGGAATCAGCCCCAGCATTTT
12	-	-	TRBV6-5	TRBJ2-3	CASTSSTDTQYF	TGTGCCAGCACCTCTAGCACAGATACGCAGTATTTT
13	-	-	TRBV10-3	TRBJ2-2	CAINHPNTGELFF	TGTGCCATTAATCACCCGAACACCGGGGAGCTGTTTTTT
12	-	-	TRBV25-1	TRBJ1-1	CASSEAGTEAFF	TGTGCCAGCAGTGAAGCCGGGACAGAAGCTTTCTTT
15	TRBD2	-	TRBV28	TRBJ2-7	CASRGTSGQSYEQYF	TGTGCCAGCCGGGGGACTAGCGGGCAATCCTACGAGCAGTACTTC
16	TRBD1	-	TRBV4-1	TRBJ2-3	CASSQVGQGSTDTQYF	TGCGCCAGCAGTCAGGTTGGACAGGGGAGCACAGATACGCAGTATTTT
14	TRBD1	-	TRBV18	TRBJ2-7	CASSPSGGRYEQYF	TGTGCCAGCTCACCTTCAGGGGGCAGGTACGAGCAGTACTTC
14	TRBD1	medium-sized	TRBV19	TRBJ1-1	CASRTGVRNTEAFF	TGTGCCAGTAGGACAGGGGTGCGGAACACTGAAGCTTTCTTT
14	-	few	TRBV6-6	TRBJ1-5	CASRYRDGNQPQHF	TGTGCCAGCAGATACAGGGATGGTAATCAGCCCCAGCATTTT
12	-	-	TRBV29-1	TRBJ2-5	CSVGPLGETQYF	TGCAGCGTTGGGCCTTTGGGGGAGACCCAGTACTTC
19	-	-	TRBV12-2	TRBJ1-5	CASRLVKLDRRAGNQPQHF	TGTGCAAGTCGCTTAGTAAAATTGGATCGGAGGGCTGGCAATCAGCCCCAGCATTTT
13	-	few	TRBV7-9	TRBJ2-7	CASSLAAAYEQYF	TGTGCCAGCAGCTTGGCGGCGGCCTACGAGCAGTACTTC
15	TRBD2	once	TRBV19	TRBJ2-3	CASSQGLALSDTQYF	TGTGCCAGTAGCCAAGGACTAGCCCTTTCAGATACGCAGTATTTT
16	TRBD2	-	TRBV7-6	TRBJ2-3	CASSLDSGREADTQYF	TGTGCCAGCAGCTTAGACTCTGGGCGGGAGGCAGATACGCAGTATTTT
12	-	-	TRBV29-1	TRBJ2-5	CSVLGGPETQYF	TGCAGCGTTCTGGGGGGTCCGGAGACCCAGTACTTC
15	TRBD1	-	TRBV19	TRBJ2-3	CASSKRDSSTDTQYF	TGTGCCAGTAGCAAGAGGGACAGTAGCACAGATACGCAGTATTTT
17	TRBD1	few	TRBV19	TRBJ2-7	CASSIDPGQGGFYEQYF	TGTGCCAGTAGTATAGACCCCGGACAGGGGGGGTTCTACGAGCAGTACTTC
15	-	-	TRBV9	TRBJ2-5	CASSEGGYLEETQYF	TGTGCCAGCAGCGAGGGGGGTTACCTAGAGGAGACCCAGTACTTC
13	-	-	TRBV15	TRBJ2-2	CATSPRRNGELFF	TGTGCCACCAGCCCCAGACGCAACGGGGAGCTGTTTTTT
14	TRBD2	-	TRBV27	TRBJ2-1	CASSLLAGGSEQFF	TGTGCCAGCAGTTTGCTAGCGGGGGGGAGTGAGCAGTTCTTC
15	TRBD1	-	TRBV6-1	TRBJ1-5	CASNYRGGSNQPQHF	TGTGCCAGCAACTACAGGGGAGGCAGCAATCAGCCCCAGCATTTT
15	-	once	TRBV19	TRBJ2-4	CASATALGAKNIQYF	TGTGCCAGCGCTACGGCCCTGGGAGCCAAAAACATTCAGTACTTC
16	-	-	TRBV19	TRBJ2-7	CASPWGEHRDPYEQYF	TGTGCCAGCCCCTGGGGGGAACACAGGGATCCCTACGAGCAGTACTTC
16	-	once	TRBV11-2	TRBJ2-1	CASSLVRIGLDNEQFF	TGTGCCAGCAGCCTCGTCCGTATCGGCCTTGACAATGAGCAGTTCTTC
11	-	-	TRBV30	TRBJ2-7	CAWTREYEQYF	TGTGCCTGGACTAGGGAATACGAGCAGTACTTC
15	-	-	TRBV9	TRBJ2-1	CASSPGGSSYNEQFF	TGTGCCAGCAGCCCCGGTGGGAGCTCCTACAATGAGCAGTTCTTC
17	-	few	TRBV28	TRBJ2-7	CASSFAGSGSITYEQYF	TGTGCCAGCAGTTTCGCTGGGTCGGGATCTATAACCTACGAGCAGTACTTC
13	-	-	TRBV7-9	TRBJ1-1	CASSLAEATEAFF	TGTGCCAGCAGCTTAGCTGAGGCCACTGAAGCTTTCTTT
13	TRBD1	-	TRBV11-2	TRBJ2-1	CASSLGQYNEQFF	TGTGCCAGCAGCTTGGGACAGTACAATGAGCAGTTCTTC
12	-	-	TRBV28	TRBJ2-2	CASSSSSGELFF	TGTGCCAGCAGCTCCTCTTCCGGGGAGCTGTTTTTT
11	-	-	TRBV28	TRBJ2-2	CASSLSGELFF	TGTGCCAGCAGTTTATCCGGGGAGCTGTTTTTT
14	-	-	TRBV11-2	TRBJ2-2	CASSLARKTGELFF	TGTGCCAGCAGCTTAGCCAGGAAAACCGGGGAGCTGTTTTTT
16	-	large	TRBV5-6	TRBJ1-2	CASSPWPVELDYGYTF	TGTGCCAGCAGCCCTTGGCCGGTAGAATTGGACTATGGCTACACCTTC
14	-	-	TRBV5-5	TRBJ1-2	CASSSTESNYGYTF	TGTGCCAGCAGCTCGACCGAGAGCAACTATGGCTACACCTTC
14	-	-	TRBV4-3	TRBJ1-1	CASSPGTLGTEAFF	TGCGCCAGCAGCCCTGGGACATTGGGGACTGAAGCTTTCTTT
15	TRBD1	-	TRBV19	TRBJ2-1	CARRDRDRAYDEQFF	TGTGCCAGGAGGGACCGGGACAGGGCGTACGATGAGCAGTTCTTC
15	-	-	TRBV7-6	TRBJ1-1	CASSSGISGNTEAFF	TGTGCCAGCAGCTCGGGCATTTCAGGGAACACTGAAGCTTTCTTT
15	-	-	TRBV6-5	TRBJ2-7	CASSYSHAGSYEQYF	TGTGCCAGCAGTTACTCTCACGCCGGCTCCTACGAGCAGTACTTC
13	TRBD1	-	TRBV19	TRBJ2-1	CASNRGLYNEQFF	TGTGCCAGTAACAGGGGGCTGTACAATGAGCAGTTCTTC